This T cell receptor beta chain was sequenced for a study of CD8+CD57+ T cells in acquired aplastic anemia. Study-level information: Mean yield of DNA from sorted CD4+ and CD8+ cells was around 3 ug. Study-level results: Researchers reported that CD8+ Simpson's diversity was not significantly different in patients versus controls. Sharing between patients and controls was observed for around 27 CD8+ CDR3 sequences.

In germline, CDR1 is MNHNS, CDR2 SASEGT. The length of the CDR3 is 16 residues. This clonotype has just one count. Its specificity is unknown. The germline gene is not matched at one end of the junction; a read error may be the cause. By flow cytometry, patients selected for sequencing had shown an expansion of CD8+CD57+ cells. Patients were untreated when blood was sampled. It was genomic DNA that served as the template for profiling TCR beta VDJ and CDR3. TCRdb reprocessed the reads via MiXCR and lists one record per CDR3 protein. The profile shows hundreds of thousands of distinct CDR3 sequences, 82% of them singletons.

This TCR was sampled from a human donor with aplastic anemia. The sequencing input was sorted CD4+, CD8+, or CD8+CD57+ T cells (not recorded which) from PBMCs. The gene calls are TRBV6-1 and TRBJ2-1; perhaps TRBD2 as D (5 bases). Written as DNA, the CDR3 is TGTGCCAGCAGCGCGGCAGGCGGAAAGGGTCGGGAACCCCAGCACTTC. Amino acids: CASSAAGGKGREPQHF.